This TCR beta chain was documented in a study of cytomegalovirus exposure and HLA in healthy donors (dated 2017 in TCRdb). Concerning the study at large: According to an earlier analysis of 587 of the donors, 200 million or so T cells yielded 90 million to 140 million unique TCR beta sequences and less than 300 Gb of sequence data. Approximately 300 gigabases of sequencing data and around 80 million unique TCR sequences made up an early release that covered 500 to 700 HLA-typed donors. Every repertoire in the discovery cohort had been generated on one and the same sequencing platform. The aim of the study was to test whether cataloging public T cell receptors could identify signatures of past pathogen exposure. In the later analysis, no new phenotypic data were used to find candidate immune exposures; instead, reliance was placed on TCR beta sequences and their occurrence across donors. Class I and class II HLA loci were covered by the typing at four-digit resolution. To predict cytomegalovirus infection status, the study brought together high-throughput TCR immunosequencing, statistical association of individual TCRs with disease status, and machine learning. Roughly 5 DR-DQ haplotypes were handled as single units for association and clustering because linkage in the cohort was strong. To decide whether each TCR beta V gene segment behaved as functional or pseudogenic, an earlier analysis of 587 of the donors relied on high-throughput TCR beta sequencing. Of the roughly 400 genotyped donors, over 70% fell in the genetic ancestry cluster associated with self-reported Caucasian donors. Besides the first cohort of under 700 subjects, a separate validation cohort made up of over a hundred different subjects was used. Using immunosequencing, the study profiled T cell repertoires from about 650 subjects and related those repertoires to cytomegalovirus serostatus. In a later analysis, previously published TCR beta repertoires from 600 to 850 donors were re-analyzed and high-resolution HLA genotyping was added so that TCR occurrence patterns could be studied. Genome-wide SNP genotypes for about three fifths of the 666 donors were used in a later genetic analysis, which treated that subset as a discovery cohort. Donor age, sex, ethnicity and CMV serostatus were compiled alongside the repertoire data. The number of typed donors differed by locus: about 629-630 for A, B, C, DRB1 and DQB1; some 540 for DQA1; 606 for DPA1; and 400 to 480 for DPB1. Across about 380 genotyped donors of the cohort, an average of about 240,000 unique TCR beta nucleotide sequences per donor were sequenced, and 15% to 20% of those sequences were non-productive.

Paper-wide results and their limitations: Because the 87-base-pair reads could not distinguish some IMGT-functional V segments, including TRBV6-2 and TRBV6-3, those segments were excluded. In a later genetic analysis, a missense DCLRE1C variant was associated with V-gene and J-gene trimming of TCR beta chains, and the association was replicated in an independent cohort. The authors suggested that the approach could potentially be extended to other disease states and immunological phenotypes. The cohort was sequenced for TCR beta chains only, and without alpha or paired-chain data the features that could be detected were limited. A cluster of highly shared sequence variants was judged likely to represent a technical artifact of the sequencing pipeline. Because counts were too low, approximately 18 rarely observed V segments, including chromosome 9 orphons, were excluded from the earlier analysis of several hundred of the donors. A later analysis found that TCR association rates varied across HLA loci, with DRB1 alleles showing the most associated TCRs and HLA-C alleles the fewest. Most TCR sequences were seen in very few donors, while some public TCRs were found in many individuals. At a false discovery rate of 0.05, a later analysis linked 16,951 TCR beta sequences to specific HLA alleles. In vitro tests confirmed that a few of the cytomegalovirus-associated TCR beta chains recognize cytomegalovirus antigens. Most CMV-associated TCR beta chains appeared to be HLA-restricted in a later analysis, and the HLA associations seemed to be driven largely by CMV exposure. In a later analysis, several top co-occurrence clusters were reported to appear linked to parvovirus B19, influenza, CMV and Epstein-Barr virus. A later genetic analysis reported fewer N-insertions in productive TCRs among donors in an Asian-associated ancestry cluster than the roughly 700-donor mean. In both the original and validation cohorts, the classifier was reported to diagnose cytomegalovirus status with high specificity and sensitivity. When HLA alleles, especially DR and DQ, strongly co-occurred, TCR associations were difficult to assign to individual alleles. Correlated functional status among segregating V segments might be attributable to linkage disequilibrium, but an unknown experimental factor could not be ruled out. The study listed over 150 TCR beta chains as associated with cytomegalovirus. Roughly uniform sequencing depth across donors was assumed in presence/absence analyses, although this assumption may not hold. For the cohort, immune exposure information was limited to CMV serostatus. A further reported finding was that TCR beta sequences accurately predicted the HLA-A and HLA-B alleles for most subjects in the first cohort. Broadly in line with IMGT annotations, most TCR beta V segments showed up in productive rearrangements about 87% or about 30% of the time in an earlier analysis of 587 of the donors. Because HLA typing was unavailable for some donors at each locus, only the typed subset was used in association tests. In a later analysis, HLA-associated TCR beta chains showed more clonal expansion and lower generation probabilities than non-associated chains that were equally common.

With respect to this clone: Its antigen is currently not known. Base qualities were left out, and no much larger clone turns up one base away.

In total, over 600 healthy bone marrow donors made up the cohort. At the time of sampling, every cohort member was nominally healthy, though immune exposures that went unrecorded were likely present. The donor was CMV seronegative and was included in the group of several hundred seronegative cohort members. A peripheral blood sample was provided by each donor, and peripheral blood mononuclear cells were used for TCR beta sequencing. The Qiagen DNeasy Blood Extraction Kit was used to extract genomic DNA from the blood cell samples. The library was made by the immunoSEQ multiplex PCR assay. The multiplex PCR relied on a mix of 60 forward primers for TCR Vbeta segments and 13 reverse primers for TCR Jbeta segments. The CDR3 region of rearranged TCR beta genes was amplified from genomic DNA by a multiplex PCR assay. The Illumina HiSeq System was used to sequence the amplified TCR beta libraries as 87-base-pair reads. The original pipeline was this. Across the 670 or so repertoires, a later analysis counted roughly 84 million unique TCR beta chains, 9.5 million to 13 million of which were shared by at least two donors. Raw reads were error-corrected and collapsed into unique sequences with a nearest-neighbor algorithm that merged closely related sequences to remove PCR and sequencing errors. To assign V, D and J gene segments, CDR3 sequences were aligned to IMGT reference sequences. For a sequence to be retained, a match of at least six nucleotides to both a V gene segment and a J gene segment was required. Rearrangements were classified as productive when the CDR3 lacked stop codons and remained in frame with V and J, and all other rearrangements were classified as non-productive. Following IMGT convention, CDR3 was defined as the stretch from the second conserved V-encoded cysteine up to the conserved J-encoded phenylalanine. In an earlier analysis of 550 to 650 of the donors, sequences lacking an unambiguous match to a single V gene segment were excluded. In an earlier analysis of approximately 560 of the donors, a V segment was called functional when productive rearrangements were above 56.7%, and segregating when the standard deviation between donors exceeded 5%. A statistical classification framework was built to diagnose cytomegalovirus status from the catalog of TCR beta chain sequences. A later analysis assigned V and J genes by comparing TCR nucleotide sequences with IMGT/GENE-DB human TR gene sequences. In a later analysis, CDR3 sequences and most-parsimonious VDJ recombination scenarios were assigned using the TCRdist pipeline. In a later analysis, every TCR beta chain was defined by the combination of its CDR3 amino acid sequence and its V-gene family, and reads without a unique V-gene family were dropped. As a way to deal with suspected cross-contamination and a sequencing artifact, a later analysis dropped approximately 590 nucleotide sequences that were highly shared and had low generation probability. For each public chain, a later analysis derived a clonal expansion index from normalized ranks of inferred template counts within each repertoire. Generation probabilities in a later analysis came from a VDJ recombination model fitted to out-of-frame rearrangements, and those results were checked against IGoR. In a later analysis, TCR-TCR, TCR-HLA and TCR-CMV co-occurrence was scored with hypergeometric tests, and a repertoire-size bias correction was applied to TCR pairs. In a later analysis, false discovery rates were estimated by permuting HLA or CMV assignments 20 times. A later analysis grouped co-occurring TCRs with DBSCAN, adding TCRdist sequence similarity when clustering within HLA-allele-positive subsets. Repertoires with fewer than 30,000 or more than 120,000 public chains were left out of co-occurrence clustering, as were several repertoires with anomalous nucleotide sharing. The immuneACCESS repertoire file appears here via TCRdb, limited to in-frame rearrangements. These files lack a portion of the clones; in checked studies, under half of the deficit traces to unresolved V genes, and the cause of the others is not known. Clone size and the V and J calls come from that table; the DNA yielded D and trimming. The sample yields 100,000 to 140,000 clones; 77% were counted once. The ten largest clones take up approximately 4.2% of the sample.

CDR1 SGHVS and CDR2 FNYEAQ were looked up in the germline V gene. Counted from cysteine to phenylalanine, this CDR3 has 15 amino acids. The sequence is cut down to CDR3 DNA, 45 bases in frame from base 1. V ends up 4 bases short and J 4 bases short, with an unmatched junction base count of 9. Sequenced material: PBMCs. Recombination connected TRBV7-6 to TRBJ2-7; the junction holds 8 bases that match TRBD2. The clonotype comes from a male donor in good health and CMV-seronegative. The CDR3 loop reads CASSSTATSGYEQYF. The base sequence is TGTGCCAGCAGCTCGACCGCAACTAGCGGATACGAGCAGTACTTC.